This T cell receptor beta chain was retrieved from a study of breast tumors, draining lymph nodes, adjacent tissues. Overall study results and limits: Compared with lymph nodes, tumors were less diverse; compared with nontumor tissue, more. The lymph node origin of tumor T cells was framed as consistent with a hypothesis, not demonstrated. The data were judged consistent with most tumor T cells coming from lymph node and expanding in tumor.

Axillary draining lymph nodes of breast cancer patients supplied the node samples. Per the germline V gene, CDR1 is MNHNS and CDR2 is SASEGT. V was pared by 2 bases and J by 2 bases, with 9 bases between. The CDR3 length is 14 residues. Using its own MiXCR run on the multiplex PCR reads, TCRdb lists one record per CDR3 protein. The data contain more than 250,000 distinct CDR3 sequences, about 30% of them singletons. This clonotype turned up a few times. Its antigen is not identified. The sequenced material came from axillary lymph node tissue. The TCR originated in a female donor with breast cancer. Some clones in this sample may be carry-over from other donors' samples. The chain employs TRBV6-1 and TRBJ1-1, with D possibly TRBD1 on 6 matching bases. Here the CDR3 reads CASSEQGFNTEAFF. In nucleotides, the CDR3 is TGTGCCAGCAGTGAACAGGGGTTTAACACTGAAGCTTTCTTT.